The 28 T cell receptor beta chains reported below all come from one sample, sequenced in a study of T cells in Graves' hyperthyroidism and ophthalmopathy. RNA transcripts provided the source from which TCR beta CDR3 regions were amplified. A set of HTBI primers served as the primers for a first-round RT-PCR of the TCR CDR3. One entry per CDR3 protein results from TCRdb running MiXCR on the multiplex PCR reads. This table has about 600,000 distinct CDR3 sequences, more than 15% appearing once. The sequencing input was blood. All receptors come from a woman in her thirties or forties with Graves' ophthalmopathy.

This clonotype has at least ten counts. This chain links TRBV27 with TRBJ1-5; unclear D gene. The CDR3 contains 16 residues. Germline V gene sequence: CDR1 MNHEY, CDR2 SMNVEV (reference sequence). With 5 bases removed from V and 2 bases from J, the gap between germline ends came to 16 bases. CDR3 loop: CASSLPEEGGNQPQHF. CDR3 nucleotides: TGTGCCAGCAGTCTTCCCGAGGAGGGAGGCAATCAGCCCCAGCATTTT.

The V and J genes are TRBV2 and TRBJ2-1; TRBD1 might be the D (5 bases). Trimming removed 3 bases from V and 3 bases from J, with 12 bases in between. The V gene's germline CDR1 is SNHLY and CDR2 FYNNEI. CDR3 length: 15 amino acids. Here the CDR3 reads CASSDVETVYNEQFF. CDR3 coding DNA: TGTGCCAGCAGTGACGTCGAGACAGTCTACAATGAGCAGTTCTTC. Full variable domain (remainder filled in from reference TRBV2 and TRBJ2-1): EPEVTQTPSHQVTQMGQEVILRCVPISNHLYFYWYRQILGQKVEFLVSFYNNEISEKSEIFDDQFSVERPDGSNFTLKIRSTKLEDSAMYFCASSDVETVYNEQFFGPGTRLTVL.

This clonotype was seen at least ten times. V is TRBV28 and J is TRBJ2-1; 11 positions match TRBD2. Trimming removed 6 bases from V and 8 bases from J; junction bases left unmatched: 9. Germline-derived CDR1 and CDR2 are MDHEN and SYDVKM. CDR3 length: 15 amino acids. CDR3 in amino acids: CASSTIAGGLHEQFF. CDR3 DNA sequence: TGTGCCAGCAGCACCATAGCGGGAGGGCTCCATGAGCAGTTCTTC. Using reference TRBV28 and TRBJ2-1 for the parts outside the CDR3, the full variable domain is DVKVTQSSRYLVKRTGEKVFLECVQDMDHENMFWYRQDPGLGLRLIYFSYDVKMKEKGDIPEGYSVSREKKERFSLILESASTNQTSMYLCASSTIAGGLHEQFFGPGTRLTVL.

This clonotype was found many times. The J gene is TRBJ2-7, the V gene TRBV20-1; 9 bases map to TRBD2. Per the germline V gene, CDR1 is DFQATT and CDR2 is SNEGSKA (reference sequence). CDR3 length: 12 amino acids. After removal of 6 bases from V and 4 bases from J, the junction contained 4 bases not matched to a gene. The CDR3 nucleotides are TGCAGTGCCTCGACTAGCGGATACGAGCAGTACTTC. As protein: CSASTSGYEQYF.

This clonotype was counted a few times. The genes are TRBV30 and TRBJ2-6, with a possible D match to TRBD2 (6 bases). This CDR3 comprises 17 residues. CDR1 and CDR2 (germline): GTSNPN, SVGIG (reference sequence). The ends were cut back, 2 bases at V and 0 bases at J, with 14 bases in the middle. CDR3 nucleotides: TGTGCCTGGAGTCCGACGGGGGTCCACTCTGGGGCCAACGTCCTGACTTTC. Its protein is CAWSPTGVHSGANVLTF.

This clonotype was recorded many times. The chain joins TRBV28 to TRBJ2-3; no firm D call. CDR1 MDHEN and CDR2 SYDVKM come from the germline V gene. There are 14 residues in the CDR3. Trimming stripped 5 bases from V and 1 base from J, with 10 bases between. CDR3 amino acids: CASSASPRTDTQYF. The DNA for the CDR3 is TGTGCCAGCAGTGCCTCTCCTCGCACAGATACGCAGTATTTT.

The table lists this clonotype with many counts. This chain uses TRBV7-2 with TRBJ1-1; D is uncertain. Germline CDR1 reads SGHTA; CDR2 reads FQGNSA. This CDR3 is built from 15 residues. The V end lost 1 base, the J end lost 3 bases, and 12 bases lay between the germline ends. CDR3 in DNA: TGTGCCAGCAGCTTAGGACCCCACGGGTACACTGAAGCTTTCTTT. This gives the protein CASSLGPHGYTEAFF.

This clonotype was seen more than once but under ten times. The chain joins TRBV9 to TRBJ2-2, with D tentatively TRBD1 (5 bases). The CDR3 consists of 14 residues. Germline CDR1 reads SGDLS; CDR2 reads YYNGEE. Trimming stripped 3 bases from V and 3 bases from J, with 9 bases between. The CDR3 loop reads CASSGRGDTGELFF. The CDR3 nucleotides read TGTGCCAGCAGCGGAAGGGGCGACACCGGGGAGCTGTTTTTT.

Note on this clonotype: The junction does not match germline at one end; this may be a read error. The chain employs TRBV6-9 and TRBJ1-5, with D perhaps TRBD1 (6 bases). CDR3 length equals 14 residues. The germline V gene has CDR1 MNHGY and CDR2 SVAAGI. For the CDR3, the DNA is TGTGCCAGCAGTGATTCCAGGGGAAGGCAGCCCCAGCATTTT. Translating gives CASSDSRGRQPQHF.

J is TRBJ2-3 and V is TRBV20-1, with TRBD2 matching 7 bases. V shed 5 bases and J 5 bases; nucleotides not matched to a gene: 16. CDR1 and CDR2 (germline): DFQATT, SNEGSKA (reference sequence). The CDR3 is made up of 16 amino acids. The CDR3 sequence: CSAQEAGTKNGDTQYF. CDR3 nucleotides: TGCAGTGCTCAAGAGGCCGGGACTAAGAATGGAGATACGCAGTATTTT.

In this sample, this clonotype turned up a few times. The rearrangement links TRBV6-2 or TRBV6-3 to TRBJ2-1; D might be TRBD1 or TRBD2, each matching 5 bases. The germline V gene has CDR1 MNHEY and CDR2 SVGEGT. This CDR3 is 15 amino acids long. V was shortened by 5 bases and J by 8 bases, with 19 bases between the two germline ends. Here the CDR3 reads CASSPWGRDADEQFF. The CDR3 bases are TGTGCCAGCAGTCCTTGGGGGAGAGACGCGGATGAGCAGTTCTTC.

V is TRBV28 and J is TRBJ1-5; 7 positions match TRBD1. V shed 6 bases, J shed 13 bases, and the junction held 12 bases outside the gene matches. The CDR3 has 13 residues. Germline loops: CDR1 MDHEN, CDR2 SYDVKM. The CDR3 sequence is CASRRGQDGPQHF. For the CDR3, the DNA is TGTGCCAGCAGGCGCGGACAGGACGGGCCTCAGCATTTT.

The chain joins TRBV7-2 to TRBJ2-7; D may match TRBD1 or TRBD2 (5 bases each). Germline CDR1 reads SGHTA; CDR2 reads FQGNSA. The CDR3 contains 16 residues. The germline V and J ends were trimmed by 1 base and 1 base, with 14 bases remaining between them. The CDR3 loop reads CASSLGPGPVSYEQYF. The DNA of the CDR3 is TGTGCCAGCAGCTTAGGGCCGGGACCTGTGTCCTACGAGCAGTACTTC.

The V gene is TRBV5-1, the J gene TRBJ2-5; tentatively, D is TRBD1 (5 bases). The germline gives CDR1 SGHRS, CDR2 YFSETQ. V was cut by 1 base and J by 5 bases, with 18 bases left in between. The CDR3 is made up of 16 amino acids. The CDR3 DNA reads TGCGCCAGCAGCTTGAGTCTACAGGCAGGACGGGAGACCCAGTACTTC. It encodes CASSLSLQAGRETQYF.

Many counts were recorded for this clonotype. The J gene is TRBJ2-2, the V gene TRBV6-1; D ambiguous. V was cut by 0 bases and J by 8 bases, with 19 bases left in between. CDR3 length: 17 amino acids. Germline values: CDR1 MNHNS, CDR2 SASEGT. Here the CDR3 reads CASSEAPPQSNGGELFF. The CDR3 region has the DNA TGTGCCAGCAGTGAAGCCCCTCCACAGTCCAATGGGGGGGAGCTGTTTTTT.

This clonotype showed up many times. V and J are TRBV3-1 and TRBJ2-5, with a weak D call TRBD1 (6 bases). With 2 bases removed from V and 7 bases from J, the gap between germline ends came to 11 bases. CDR1 is LGHDT, CDR2 YNNKEL, per germline (reference sequence). The CDR3 spans 13 residues. The CDR3 nucleotides read TGTGCCAGCAGCCAAAGCCTCAGGGGGACCCAGTACTTC. Its translation: CASSQSLRGTQYF.

This clonotype was detected ten times or more. The V call is TRBV2, the J call TRBJ2-7, with TRBD1 matching over 9 bases. V dropped 7 bases and J dropped 0; count of bases not matched to a gene: 7. CDR1 and CDR2 (germline): SNHLY, FYNNEI. This CDR3 is 15 amino acids long. In DNA, the CDR3 is TGTGCCAGCACCAGAGGGACAGGGAGCTCCTACGAGCAGTACTTC. Translated, it gives CASTRGTGSSYEQYF.

V gene TRBV19 combines with J gene TRBJ2-1; D might be TRBD1 (5 bases). There are 14 residues in the CDR3. Trimming removed 5 bases from V and 4 bases from J, with 12 bases in between. Germline CDR1 reads LNHDA; CDR2 reads SQIVND (reference sequence). CDR3 amino acids: CASSGQGLYNEQFF. The DNA of the CDR3 is TGTGCCAGTAGTGGGCAGGGCCTGTACAATGAGCAGTTCTTC.

The table lists this clonotype with many counts. This chain uses TRBV2 with TRBJ2-5; 7 bases fit TRBD1. The germline CDR1 and CDR2 sequences are SNHLY and FYNNEI. V was clipped by 6 bases and J by 5 bases; unmatched bases: 6. CDR3 length: 13 residues. CDR3 sequence: CASRQGPTETQYF. CDR3 DNA sequence: TGTGCCAGCAGACAGGGGCCGACGGAGACCCAGTACTTC.

This clonotype was seen only a few times. The chain has TRBV15 and TRBJ2-6; D possibly corresponds to TRBD1 (5 bases). CDR3 length: 16 residues. Germline assignment: CDR1 LNHNV and CDR2 YYDKDF (reference sequence). V was cut by 5 bases and J by 4 bases, with 15 bases left in between. CDR3 sequence reads: CATSETQGTGANVLTF. CDR3 sequence (DNA): TGTGCCACCAGCGAGACCCAGGGTACCGGGGCCAACGTCCTGACTTTC.

CDR3 loop: CASSPAVGAAFF. Written as DNA, the CDR3 is TGTGCCAGCAGCCCTGCGGTAGGGGCGGCTTTCTTT. This chain connects TRBV7-9 to TRBJ1-1, with TRBD1 as a possible D gene (5 bases). Deletions cut 5 bases from V and 11 bases from J, with 15 bases between. The germline gives CDR1 SEHNR, CDR2 FQNEAQ (reference sequence). This CDR3 has 12 amino acids.

This clonotype showed up many times. CDR3 sequence: CSASTGYEQYF. The CDR3 region has the DNA TGCAGTGCGAGCACAGGGTACGAGCAGTACTTC. The chain combines TRBV20-1 with TRBJ2-7; TRBD1 is a possible D gene (6 bases). CDR3 length: 11 residues. Looked up from germline, CDR1 is DFQATT and CDR2 is SNEGSKA (reference sequence). Trimming left V 6 bases short and J 4 bases short, with 10 bases between.

This clonotype was found a few times. The chain has TRBV5-6 and TRBJ2-1, with D perhaps matching TRBD1 (8 bases). The V and J ends lost 5 bases and 10 bases respectively, with 19 bases between them. CDR1 is SGHDT, CDR2 YYEEEE, per germline. This CDR3 region has 14 residues. The CDR3 here is CASSYADRGGEQFF. CDR3 DNA: TGTGCCAGCAGTTACGCCGACAGGGGAGGGGAGCAGTTCTTC. The full variable domain, rest sourced from reference TRBV5-6 and TRBJ2-1, is DAGVTQSPTHLIKTRGQQVTLRCSPKSGHDTVSWYQQALGQGPQFIFQYYEEEERQRGNFPDRFSGHQFPNYSSELNVNALLLGDSALYLCASSYADRGGEQFFGPGTRLTVL.

This clonotype was seen only a few times. The gene calls are TRBV10-3 and TRBJ2-4; 9 positions agree with TRBD1. The length of the CDR3 is 13 residues. V lost 4 bases, J lost 8 bases, and 3 bases stayed unmatched. Germline V gene sequence: CDR1 ENHRY, CDR2 SYGVKD. CDR3 sequence (DNA): TGTGCCATCAGTGGCGACAGGGGGGACATTCAGTACTTC. This encodes CAISGDRGDIQYF.

This clonotype turned up a few times. This rearrangement joins TRBV4-2 to TRBJ2-1, with 9 bases that match TRBD1. The CDR3 sequence is 15 residues long. With 0 bases clipped from V and 6 bases from J, the junction kept 3 bases outside the gene matches. Germline V gene sequence: CDR1 LGHNA, CDR2 YNFKEQ. The CDR3 region is CASSQDGTGSNEQFF. The CDR3 coding sequence is TGTGCCAGCAGCCAAGACGGGACAGGGTCCAATGAGCAGTTCTTC.

This clonotype was found many times. The chain is built from TRBV2 and TRBJ2-7, with a possible D match to TRBD1 (5 bases). Per germline, CDR1 SNHLY and CDR2 FYNNEI. V lost 6 bases to trimming and J lost 2 bases, with 11 bases between them. CDR3 length equals 13 residues. The CDR3 sequence: CASRLVGAYEQYF. The DNA for the CDR3 is TGTGCCAGCAGACTGGTAGGGGCCTACGAGCAGTACTTC.

The table lists this clonotype with many counts. The chain employs TRBV30 and TRBJ1-4; D is perhaps TRBD1 (6 bases). The germline gives CDR1 GTSNPN, CDR2 SVGIG (reference sequence). Between the trimmed V and J ends, which lost 1 base and 4 bases, there was a span of 10 bases. The CDR3 contains 14 residues. The CDR3 sequence: CAWSGRDNNEKLFF. The DNA of the CDR3 is TGTGCCTGGAGTGGCCGGGACAATAATGAAAAACTGTTTTTT.

This clonotype appeared a few times. The chain joins TRBV19 to TRBJ2-1; TRBD2 matches at 12 bases. Germline loops: CDR1 LNHDA, CDR2 SQIVND (reference sequence). The length of the CDR3 is 18 residues. Trimming cost V 5 bases and J 2 bases; bases outside gene matches: 10. This chain's CDR3 is CASSFRTSGTLTYNEQFF. CDR3 in DNA: TGTGCCAGTAGTTTTAGGACTAGCGGGACACTAACCTACAATGAGCAGTTCTTC.